This passage covers 25 T cell receptor beta chains from one sample sequenced in a study of T cell repertoires in cytomegalovirus infection. TCRdb re-derived calls from the reads in MiXCR, one entry per CDR3 protein. The table records roughly 600,000 distinct CDR3 sequences, around 24% of them present only once. The sequenced sample was CD8+ T cells from PBMCs. These receptors were obtained from a human donor in good health (CMV status not recorded). Some clones in this sample may be carry-over from other donors' samples.

This clonotype was detected a few times. J is TRBJ1-2 and V is TRBV7-9; TRBD1 might be the D (5 bases). V lost 1 base to trimming and J lost 7 bases, with 13 bases between them. Germline V CDR1 and CDR2: SEHNR, FQNEAQ (reference sequence). The CDR3 length is 14 residues. DNA of the CDR3: TGTGCCAGCAGCTTAGGGGTAGGGGCGGCTGGCTACACCTTC. Its protein is CASSLGVGAAGYTF.

CDR3 sequence reads: CSARTQSLYNEQFF. CDR3 nucleotide sequence: TGCAGTGCACGGACGCAGTCCCTTTACAATGAGCAGTTCTTC. The V and J genes are TRBV20-1 and TRBJ2-1; D is unclear. The CDR3 runs 14 residues. V was cut by 6 bases and J by 4 bases, with 16 bases left in between. Germline loops: CDR1 DFQATT, CDR2 SNEGSKA (reference sequence).

The CDR3 sequence is CSARDSQGANTGELFF. The CDR3 nucleotides read TGCAGTGCTAGAGACTCACAAGGGGCGAACACCGGGGAGCTGTTTTTT. The gene calls are TRBV20-1 and TRBJ2-2; D possibly corresponds to TRBD1 (5 bases). CDR1 is DFQATT and CDR2 is SNEGSKA in the germline V gene (reference sequence). The CDR3 spans 16 residues. Trimming shortened V by 0 bases and J by 0 bases, and 11 bases separated the two germline ends.

This clonotype was observed a few times. The chain recombines TRBV7-2 with TRBJ1-1, with TRBD1 as a possible D gene (6 bases). CDR3 size: 16 residues. Between the trimmed V and J ends, which lost 5 bases and 1 base, there was a span of 17 bases. Germline assignment: CDR1 SGHTA and CDR2 FQGNSA. The CDR3 nucleotides read TGTGCCAGCAGCCCAGTCGGGGGCGGATGGAACACTGAAGCTTTCTTT. As protein: CASSPVGGGWNTEAFF.

The chain joins TRBV29-1 to TRBJ2-5; maybe TRBD2 (7 bases). Germline V gives CDR1 SQVTM, CDR2 ANQGSEA. The V end lost 7 bases, the J end lost 5 bases, and 17 bases lay between the germline ends. CDR3 size: 13 residues. CDR3 coding DNA: TGCAGCGCCCTGGGCGGGGGCCGGGAGACCCAGTACTTC. Its protein product is CSALGGGRETQYF.

This clonotype was counted ten times or more. The V call is TRBV7-6, the J call TRBJ1-1; D is uncertain. V was shortened by 6 bases and J by 5 bases, with 13 bases between the two germline ends. CDR1 is SGHVS and CDR2 is FNYEAQ in the germline V gene. The CDR3 consists of 13 residues. The CDR3 nucleotides are TGTGCCAGCAGTAAAGGGCAGCGGACTGAAGCTTTCTTT. Translation gives CASSKGQRTEAFF.

This clonotype has only one observation. The J gene is TRBJ2-7, the V gene TRBV6-4; 9 bases fit TRBD2. CDR3 length equals 17 residues. Trimming at V came to 0 bases and at J to 5 bases, leaving 11 bases not matched to a gene. CDR1 is MRHNA, CDR2 SNTAGT, per germline. The CDR3 is CASSDSLRGGPWNEQYF. DNA of the CDR3: TGTGCCAGCAGTGACTCGCTGCGGGGGGGCCCTTGGAACGAGCAGTACTTC.

Regarding this clonotype: A much larger clonotype is one base distant, so this may be a read error. The conserved final phenylalanine or tryptophan is absent from the CDR3, which likely points to a read error. The chain links TRBV7-6 to TRBJ2-1, with a tentative D call TRBD1 (6 bases). Trimming took 5 bases from V and 8 from J, leaving 28 bases between them. CDR3 length: 18 amino acids. Germline assignment: CDR1 SGHVS and CDR2 FNYEAQ. CDR3 in amino acids: CASSPPNGRDKAVHEQFS. CDR3 DNA sequence: TGTGCCAGCAGCCCACCTAACGGCAGGGACAAAGCGGTCCATGAGCAGTTCTCC.

V usage is TRBV19 and J usage is TRBJ2-3; TRBD1 might be the D (5 bases). The CDR3 sequence is 14 residues long. Trimming took 2 bases from V and 2 from J, leaving 8 bases between them. Germline V gene sequence: CDR1 LNHDA, CDR2 SQIVND (reference sequence). CDR3 sequence reads: CASSIFGATDTQYF. The CDR3 nucleotides read TGTGCCAGTAGTATATTTGGGGCCACAGATACGCAGTATTTT.

The chain carries TRBV20-1 and TRBJ2-7; D gene ambiguous. The CDR3 loop spans 14 amino acids. Looked up from germline, CDR1 is DFQATT and CDR2 is SNEGSKA (reference sequence). Trimming left V 6 bases short and J 3 bases short, with 18 bases between. The CDR3 is CSARLLVEDYEQYF. CDR3 DNA: TGCAGTGCCCGACTGTTGGTAGAAGACTACGAGCAGTACTTC.

Worth noting for this clonotype: A much larger clone is a single base away; this may be a read error. CDR3 residues: CASSYARYTEAFF. In DNA form, the CDR3 reads TGTGCCAGCAGTTACGCCAGGTACACTGAAGCTTTCTTT. This chain joins TRBV6-5 and TRBJ1-1; D is uncertain. In germline, CDR1 is MNHEY, CDR2 SVGAGI. This CDR3 is built from 13 residues. V gave up 2 bases and J gave up 3 bases, with 7 bases separating them.

Many counts were recorded for this clonotype. This sequence joins TRBV12-3 or TRBV12-4 and TRBJ1-5; no clear D gene. This CDR3 has 17 residues. V was cut by 0 bases and J by 7 bases, with 19 bases left in between. CDR3 loop: CASSLAILGEYRQPQHF. In DNA form, the CDR3 reads TGTGCCAGCAGTTTAGCGATTCTTGGGGAGTATCGACAGCCCCAGCATTTT.

The chain uses TRBV6-5 and TRBJ2-3; perhaps D is TRBD1 or TRBD2 (5 bases each). CDR1 is MNHEY, CDR2 SVGAGI, per germline. Trimming cost V 0 bases and J 1 base, with 11 bases left between them. This CDR3 has 16 residues. CDR3 DNA: TGTGCCAGCAGTTACTCTGCTCGGGGACGCACAGATACGCAGTATTTT. Its protein is CASSYSARGRTDTQYF.

The gene calls are TRBV7-9 and TRBJ1-2; 7 bases map to TRBD1. This CDR3 has 14 residues. CDR1 is SEHNR and CDR2 is FQNEAQ in the germline V gene (reference sequence). With V trimmed by 4 bases and J by 2 bases, 4 bases remained unmatched. The CDR3 spells CASSSEGQNYGYTF. CDR3 sequence (DNA): TGTGCCAGCAGCTCGGAGGGACAGAACTATGGCTACACCTTC.

The CDR3 spells CATSAGTSWAYNEQFF. DNA of the CDR3: TGTGCCACCAGTGCGGGGACTAGCTGGGCCTACAATGAGCAGTTCTTC. V gene TRBV24-1 combines with J gene TRBJ2-1; 9 nucleotides match TRBD2. CDR3 length equals 16 residues. Trimming removed 5 bases from V and 2 bases from J; junction bases left unmatched: 6. Germline CDR1 KGHDR, CDR2 SFDVKD.

In DNA form, the CDR3 reads TGTGCCAGCAGTTACTCTTTCGACAGGGCGGGAACCGGGGAGCTGTTTTTT. Translating gives CASSYSFDRAGTGELFF. This sequence joins TRBV6-2 or TRBV6-3 and TRBJ2-2; weak D call: TRBD1 (7 bases). The germline V gene has CDR1 MNHEY and CDR2 SVGEGT. The CDR3 has 17 residues. The germline V and J ends were trimmed by 0 bases and 5 bases, with 16 bases remaining between them.

This clonotype was observed many times. This chain uses TRBV27 with TRBJ1-2, with TRBD1 matching over 8 bases. The CDR3 length is 15 residues. CDR1 MNHEY and CDR2 SMNVEV come from the germline V gene (reference sequence). V shed 5 bases and J 3 bases; nucleotides not matched to a gene: 8. The chain's CDR3 is CASSHRTGRYYGYTF. CDR3 in DNA: TGTGCCAGCAGTCACCGGACAGGGCGTTACTATGGCTACACCTTC.

This clonotype has more than one count but fewer than ten. V usage is TRBV7-9 and J usage is TRBJ2-7, with D possibly matching TRBD2 (6 bases). Germline CDR1 and CDR2: SEHNR and FQNEAQ (reference sequence). Between the trimmed V and J ends, which lost 5 bases and 7 bases, there was a span of 12 bases. The CDR3 contains 12 residues. The CDR3 here is CASSPDGREQYF. The CDR3 DNA follows: TGTGCCAGCAGCCCGGATGGGAGGGAGCAGTACTTC.

This clonotype was counted only a few times. J is TRBJ1-2 and V is TRBV29-1; D gene unclear. The CDR3 loop spans 14 amino acids. The V end was cut by 5 bases, the J end by 5 bases, with 18 bases between. Germline V gene lookup returns CDR1 SQVTM and CDR2 ANQGSEA. The CDR3 nucleotides are TGCAGCGTTCCGGATCCGGGCACCGTTTATGGCTACACCTTC. Translated, it gives CSVPDPGTVYGYTF.

This clonotype was detected many times. The V call is TRBV7-8, the J call TRBJ2-5; maybe TRBD1 (5 bases). CDR3 length: 14 amino acids. Germline V gene data show CDR1 as SGHVS and CDR2 as FQNEAQ. The germline V and J ends were trimmed by 3 bases and 5 bases, with 13 bases remaining between them. CDR3 in DNA: TGTGCCAGCAGCTTCCGGACAACTGAGGAGACCCAGTACTTC. It is translated as CASSFRTTEETQYF.

The CDR3 region is CASSPRQNSWETQYF. The CDR3 region has the DNA TGTGCCAGCAGCCCCCGACAGAACTCCTGGGAGACCCAGTACTTC. This chain connects TRBV7-8 to TRBJ2-5, with D possibly TRBD1 on 5 matching bases. CDR1 SGHVS and CDR2 FQNEAQ come from the germline V gene. The V end lost 5 bases, the J end lost 5 bases, and 18 bases lay between the germline ends. The length of the CDR3 is 15 residues.

This clonotype was seen ten or more times. The chain employs TRBV7-2 and TRBJ2-7; 8 positions agree with TRBD2. In germline, CDR1 is SGHTA, CDR2 FQGNSA. The CDR3 has 15 residues. Trimming took 6 bases from V and 2 from J; bases not matched to a gene: 9. The DNA of the CDR3 is TGTGCCAGCAGGCCTAGCAGCGGGGGCCCCTACGAGCAGTACTTC. Translated: CASRPSSGGPYEQYF.

Concerning this clonotype: A junction boundary mismatches the germline segment, possibly from a read error. V and J are TRBV7-8 and TRBJ2-7; D gene unclear. Germline V gives CDR1 SGHVS, CDR2 FQNEAQ. The CDR3 covers 13 residues. CDR3 nucleotide sequence: TGTGCCAACAGCTTAGGTCACAAGGCCGAGCAGTACTTC. It translates to CANSLGHKAEQYF.

This clonotype was seen ten or more times. V and J are TRBV7-9 and TRBJ2-1, with D perhaps assigned TRBD1 or TRBD2 (6 bases each). The CDR3 spans 14 residues. The germline V gene encodes CDR1 SEHNR and CDR2 FQNEAQ (reference sequence). Trimming removed 4 bases at V and 2 bases at J, with 9 bases between. CDR3 DNA: TGTGCCAGCAGCTCGGGGGCCACCTACAATGAGCAGTTCTTC. Residues: CASSSGATYNEQFF.

This clonotype was recorded many times. V gene TRBV7-8 combines with J gene TRBJ2-3, with 10 bases that match TRBD2. CDR1 is SGHVS and CDR2 is FQNEAQ in the germline V gene. V trimming: 2 bases; J trimming: 2 bases; junction bases outside the gene matches: 4. This CDR3 has 16 residues. The CDR3 spells CASSLSSGGDTDTQYF. The CDR3 bases are TGTGCCAGCAGCTTATCGAGCGGGGGGGACACAGATACGCAGTATTTT.